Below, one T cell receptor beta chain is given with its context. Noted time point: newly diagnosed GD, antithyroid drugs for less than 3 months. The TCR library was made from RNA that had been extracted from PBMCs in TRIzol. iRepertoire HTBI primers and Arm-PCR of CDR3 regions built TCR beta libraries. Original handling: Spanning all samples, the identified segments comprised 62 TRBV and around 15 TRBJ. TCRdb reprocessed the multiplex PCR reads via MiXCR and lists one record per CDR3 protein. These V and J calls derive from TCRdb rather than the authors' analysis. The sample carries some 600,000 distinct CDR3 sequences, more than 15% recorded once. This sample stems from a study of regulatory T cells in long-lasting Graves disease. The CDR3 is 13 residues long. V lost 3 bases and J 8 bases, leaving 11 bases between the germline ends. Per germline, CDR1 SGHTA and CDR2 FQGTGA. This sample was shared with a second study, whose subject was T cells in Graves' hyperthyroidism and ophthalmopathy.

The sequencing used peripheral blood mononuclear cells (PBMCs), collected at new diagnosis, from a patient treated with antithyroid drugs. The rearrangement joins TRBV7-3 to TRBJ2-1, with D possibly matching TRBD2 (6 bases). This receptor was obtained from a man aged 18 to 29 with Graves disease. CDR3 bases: TGTGCCAGCAGCTTCGCTGGCGGGGATGAGCAGTTCTTC. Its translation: CASSFAGGDEQFF.